This entry describes one TCR beta chain. The entry originates in a study of blood T cell repertoires in COVID-19. In the study overall: Acute and convalescent COVID-19 samples came from the United States, Italy and Spain.

Trimming removed 1 base at V and 2 bases at J, with 9 bases between. The CDR3 covers 15 residues. Germline V gene data show CDR1 as MDHEN and CDR2 as SYDVKM. Original analysis: Reference gene primer amplification gave nucleated cell count estimates. Sequencing was performed with immunoSEQ multiplex PCR; in TCRdb, only in-frame clones are kept and a portion is missing. The D gene and trimming were derived from the DNA, and the V and J assignments and clone size from that table. In the table there are a few hundred thousand clones, almost 90% of which are singletons. The genes are TRBV28 and TRBJ1-5, with a possible D match to TRBD1 (5 bases). The source is a woman aged 25-40 years who had been exposed to COVID-19. The specimen was PBMCs or T cells enriched from blood (not recorded which). The CDR3 loop is CASSLSRGGNQPQHF. DNA of the CDR3: TGTGCCAGCAGTTTATCTAGGGGTGGCAATCAGCCCCAGCATTTT.